This T cell receptor (beta chain) is from a study of shared clonotypes between healthy human individuals. Here immunoSEQ multiplex PCR was the method, and the copy in TCRdb shows in-frame clones only, minus some. Of about 960,000 clones detected, less than 85% appear once; the ten largest clones hold 1.5%. Sequenced sample: memory CD4+ T cells sorted from blood. Subset noted: CD45RA-negative fraction. The TCR was taken from a man aged 18 to 29 in good health.

The CDR3 DNA is TGTGCCAGCAGCCCGGGACAGGTGGACACCGGGGAGCTGTTTTTT. This encodes CASSPGQVDTGELFF. The chain employs TRBV13 and TRBJ2-2; TRBD1 matches at 8 bases. CDR1 PRHDT and CDR2 FYEKMQ come from the germline V gene (reference sequence). Trimming at V came to 5 bases and at J to 3 bases, leaving 5 bases not matched to a gene. The CDR3 sequence is 15 residues long.